This TCR beta chain is from a study of blood T cell repertoires in COVID-19. Study-level background: Specimens from acute and convalescent COVID-19 originated in the United States, Italy and Spain.

The method was immunoSEQ multiplex PCR; TCRdb's version includes in-frame clones alone and lacks a portion of them. Of about 210,000 clones listed, roughly 90% are singletons. CDR1 and CDR2 (germline): SGHTA, FQGNSA. The CDR3 spans 14 residues. The ends were cut back, 4 bases at V and 4 bases at J, with 13 bases in the middle. Participants' reported clinical history set cohort assignment. Sequencing used PBMCs or T cells enriched from blood (not recorded which). The receptor comes from a young man with acute COVID-19. This chain links TRBV7-2 with TRBJ2-5; D possibly corresponds to TRBD1 (5 bases). Here the CDR3 DNA reads TGTGCCAGCAGCTCCCCTGTAGGGGCAGAGACCCAGTACTTC. Protein sequence: CASSSPVGAETQYF.